These 25 T cell receptor beta chains originate from one sample sequenced in a study of shared clonotypes between healthy human individuals. The repertoire was sequenced with immunoSEQ multiplex PCR; TCRdb's copy has only in-frame clones and lacks some. The table includes over a million clones, about 96% detected once. The source material was naive CD4+ T cells sorted from blood. Subset meaning: CD45RA+ positively selected. The receptors were gathered from a man in his thirties or forties in good health.

J is TRBJ2-7 and V is TRBV7-2, with 9 nucleotides matching TRBD2. Germline lookup yields CDR1 SGHTA and CDR2 FQGNSA. This CDR3 spans 17 amino acids. The V gene end was trimmed by 2 bases and the J gene end by 4 bases; junction bases not matched to a gene: 12. CDR3 DNA sequence: TGTGCCAGCAGCTTATTCCGGGCTGGGACTAGCCTTTACGAGCAGTACTTC. Protein product: CASSLFRAGTSLYEQYF.

The gene calls are TRBV14 and TRBJ1-2, with TRBD1 matching 7 bases. Losses at the gene ends were 0 bases for V and 4 bases for J; bases not matched to a gene: 8. Germline V gives CDR1 SGHDN, CDR2 FVKESK. The CDR3 runs to 16 residues. CDR3 residues: CASSQDSGGFRYGYTF. The CDR3 DNA reads as TGTGCCAGCAGCCAAGATTCAGGGGGTTTTCGCTATGGCTACACCTTC.

The V call is TRBV6-5, the J call TRBJ1-2; D is possibly TRBD1 (6 bases). CDR3 size: 13 residues. V lost 6 bases, J lost 8 bases, and 16 bases lay in between. CDR1 is MNHEY, CDR2 SVGAGI, per germline. The CDR3 DNA sequence: TGTGCCAGCAGCCCATCCAGGGGAACGGGCTACACCTTC. Translated, it gives CASSPSRGTGYTF.

CDR3 in DNA: TGTGCCAGCAGCTTAGGGACTCTAGCGGGAGGGCCAAATGCGGACGAGCAGTTCTTC. Translating it yields CASSLGTLAGGPNADEQFF. This sequence joins TRBV11-3 and TRBJ2-1, with 12 bases fitting TRBD2. V dropped 1 base and J dropped 10; count of bases not matched to a gene: 17. CDR3 size: 19 residues. Germline loops: CDR1 SGHNT, CDR2 YENEEA.

The chain uses TRBV19 and TRBJ1-1; no firm D call. Germline V lookup: CDR1 LNHDA, CDR2 SQIVND (reference sequence). Between the trimmed V and J ends, which lost 1 base and 5 bases, there was a span of 5 bases. This CDR3 is built from 12 residues. The CDR3 sequence is CASSIGWTEAFF. The CDR3 DNA reads as TGTGCCAGTAGTATAGGGTGGACTGAAGCTTTCTTT.

This chain uses TRBV27 with TRBJ2-7; unclear D gene. The CDR3 covers 14 residues. The germline V gene has CDR1 MNHEY and CDR2 SMNVEV (reference sequence). V gave up 5 bases and J gave up 4 bases, with 15 bases separating them. The CDR3 DNA reads as TGTGCCAGCAGTCCCGCCCCCCTCCTATACGAGCAGTACTTC. Protein sequence: CASSPAPLLYEQYF.

The chain carries TRBV6-5 and TRBJ2-2; perhaps TRBD2 as D (5 bases). The germline V gene encodes CDR1 MNHEY and CDR2 SVGAGI. Trimming took off 8 bases at V and 5 bases at J, with 18 bases between the two ends. The CDR3 runs 15 residues. The CDR3 nucleotides are TGTGCCAGCGGACCCCCACCGGGATGGACCGGGGAGCTGTTTTTT. Its translation: CASGPPPGWTGELFF.

The rearrangement joins TRBV5-4 to TRBJ2-1; D not certain. The CDR3 consists of 13 residues. V lost 0 bases and J 8 bases, leaving 9 bases between the germline ends. Germline loops: CDR1 SGHNT, CDR2 YYREEE (reference sequence). CDR3 sequence reads: CASSLARSHEQFF. DNA for the CDR3: TGTGCCAGCAGCTTGGCCCGCTCTCATGAGCAGTTCTTC.

The genes are TRBV9 and TRBJ1-2; no definite D call. V was shortened by 4 bases and J by 5 bases, with 15 bases between the two germline ends. There are 14 residues in the CDR3. Germline CDR1 reads SGDLS; CDR2 reads YYNGEE. CDR3 residues: CASSRLDNSYGYTF. Here the CDR3 DNA reads TGTGCCAGCAGCCGCTTAGACAATTCGTATGGCTACACCTTC. Using reference TRBV9 and TRBJ1-2 for the parts outside the CDR3, the full variable domain is DSGVTQTPKHLITATGQRVTLRCSPRSGDLSVYWYQQSLDQGLQFLIQYYNGEERAKGNILERFSAQQFPDLHSELNLSSLELGDSALYFCASSRLDNSYGYTFGSGTRLTVV.

The rearrangement links TRBV5-1 to TRBJ2-1; D possibly corresponds to TRBD1 (5 bases). Germline V gene sequence: CDR1 SGHRS, CDR2 YFSETQ. This CDR3 contains 17 residues. V was pared by 0 bases and J by 0 bases, with 13 bases between. CDR3 coding DNA: TGCGCCAGCAGCTTGGCCGGTGGGGCGAGCTCCTACAATGAGCAGTTCTTC. Translated, it gives CASSLAGGASSYNEQFF. The full variable domain, with the rest looked up from reference TRBV5-1 and TRBJ2-1, is KAGVTQTPRYLIKTRGQQVTLSCSPISGHRSVSWYQQTPGQGLQFLFEYFSETQRNKGNFPGRFSGRQFSNSRSEMNVSTLELGDSALYLCASSLAGGASSYNEQFFGPGTRLTVL.

This chain joins TRBV18 and TRBJ2-5, with a weak D call TRBD2 (5 bases). This CDR3 region has 15 residues. Germline assignment: CDR1 KGHSH and CDR2 LQKENI. V was pared by 5 bases and J by 1 base, with 14 bases between. The CDR3 protein is CASSARRGAQETQYF. CDR3 bases: TGTGCCAGCTCAGCAAGACGGGGAGCCCAAGAGACCCAGTACTTC.

CDR3 amino acids: CAWSVRTGQGSGYTF. CDR3 coding DNA: TGTGCCTGGAGTGTACGGACGGGACAGGGTTCTGGCTACACCTTC. V is TRBV30 and J is TRBJ1-2, with TRBD1 matching 9 bases. The V gene end was trimmed by 0 bases and the J gene end by 7 bases; junction bases not matched to a gene: 9. Germline V CDR1 and CDR2: GTSNPN, SVGIG (reference sequence). There are 15 residues in the CDR3.

The chain employs TRBV5-4 and TRBJ1-2, with D possibly TRBD1 on 6 matching bases. Per the germline V gene, CDR1 is SGHNT and CDR2 is YYREEE (reference sequence). Trimming removed 4 bases from V and 2 bases from J, with 18 bases in between. The CDR3 extends over 16 amino acids. In DNA form, the CDR3 reads TGTGCCAGCAGCCTAGCCGGGACACCATCCAACTATGGCTACACCTTC. It encodes CASSLAGTPSNYGYTF. Full variable domain (remainder filled in from reference TRBV5-4 and TRBJ1-2): ETGVTQSPTHLIKTRGQQVTLRCSSQSGHNTVSWYQQALGQGPQFIFQYYREEENGRGNFPPRFSGLQFPNYSSELNVNALELDDSALYLCASSLAGTPSNYGYTFGSGTRLTVV.

The chain has TRBV11-2 and TRBJ1-4; D may be TRBD1 (6 bases). CDR3 length: 15 residues. The V end was cut by 5 bases, the J end by 6 bases, with 16 bases between. Germline V gene data show CDR1 as SGHAT and CDR2 as FQNNGV. The CDR3 coding sequence is TGTGCCAGCAGCCCCCGGACAGTGGTGGATGAAAAACTGTTTTTT. Amino acid sequence: CASSPRTVVDEKLFF.

The rearrangement links TRBV5-6 to TRBJ1-5; weak D call: TRBD1 (5 bases). The V gene lost 3 bases and the J gene lost 2 bases, with 9 bases spanning the gap. Germline V CDR1 and CDR2: SGHDT, YYEEEE. The CDR3 spans 14 residues. The CDR3 sequence: CASSWGDRNQPQHF. CDR3 bases: TGTGCCAGCAGCTGGGGCGACCGCAATCAGCCCCAGCATTTT.

Note on this clone: This same CDR3 is encoded by further DNA sequences in the sample. The chain has TRBV11-2 and TRBJ1-1; D is ambiguous. Per the germline V gene, CDR1 is SGHAT and CDR2 is FQNNGV. V lost 2 bases to trimming and J lost 0 bases, with 4 bases between them. This CDR3 is built from 13 residues. The CDR3 DNA sequence: TGTGCCAGCAGCTTAAAGATGAACACTGAAGCTTTCTTT. Translated, it gives CASSLKMNTEAFF. Supplemented by reference TRBV11-2 and TRBJ1-1, the full variable domain reads EAGVAQSPRYKIIEKRQSVAFWCNPISGHATLYWYQQILGQGPKLLIQFQNNGVVDDSQLPKDRFSAERLKGVDSTLKIQPAKLEDSAVYLCASSLKMNTEAFFGQGTRLTVV.

This clone has only one observation. This CDR3 is also generated by other DNA sequences in the sample. The chain recombines TRBV5-6 with TRBJ2-7, with a weak D call TRBD1 (6 bases). The CDR3 is made up of 13 amino acids. Germline CDR1 and CDR2: SGHDT and YYEEEE. V was cut by 4 bases and J by 2 bases, with 10 bases left in between. CDR3 protein: CASSQGQPYEQYF. The CDR3 bases are TGTGCCAGCAGCCAAGGACAGCCCTACGAGCAGTACTTC.

CDR3 nucleotide sequence: TGTGCCAGCAGTCCCCGAGGGACTAGCGGGAGGGCTAAGGTCATTCAGTACTTC. Translation: CASSPRGTSGRAKVIQYF. The rearrangement uses TRBV27 and TRBJ2-4; 16 bases are a match to TRBD2. The CDR3 loop spans 18 amino acids. V lost 5 bases, J lost 9 bases, and 13 bases stayed unmatched. The V gene's germline CDR1 is MNHEY and CDR2 SMNVEV (reference sequence).

The chain recombines TRBV11-3 with TRBJ2-5; 11 bases map to TRBD1. Per the germline V gene, CDR1 is SGHNT and CDR2 is YENEEA. This CDR3 has 15 residues. V shed 5 bases and J 5 bases; nucleotides not matched to a gene: 7. In DNA form, the CDR3 reads TGTGCCAGCAGCGACGGGACAGGGGGTTGGGAGACCCAGTACTTC. Protein: CASSDGTGGWETQYF.

The CDR3 sequence is CASSFDPVSQETQYF. In DNA, the CDR3 is TGCGCCAGCAGCTTTGATCCGGTCAGCCAAGAGACCCAGTACTTC. The chain recombines TRBV5-1 with TRBJ2-5; D is uncertain. Germline-derived CDR1 and CDR2 are SGHRS and YFSETQ. This CDR3 has 15 residues. V was pared by 2 bases and J by 1 base, with 12 bases between.

V gene TRBV7-6 combines with J gene TRBJ2-7; tentative D call: TRBD2 (5 bases). The V end lost 1 base, the J end lost 0 bases, and 13 bases lay between the germline ends. This CDR3 comprises 16 residues. Germline V CDR1 and CDR2: SGHVS, FNYEAQ. CDR3 DNA: TGTGCCAGCAGCTTAGTGAGGTGGGAGCGCTCCTACGAGCAGTACTTC. Its protein is CASSLVRWERSYEQYF.

V gene TRBV11-2 combines with J gene TRBJ2-1, with D hard to call. From germline, CDR1 is SGHAT and CDR2 FQNNGV. The CDR3 sequence is 18 residues long. The germline V and J ends were trimmed by 3 bases and 0 bases, with 18 bases remaining between them. CDR3 region: CASSFSVSALGSYNEQFF. CDR3 nucleotide sequence: TGTGCCAGCAGCTTTTCCGTGTCAGCCCTAGGCTCCTACAATGAGCAGTTCTTC.

The V and J genes are TRBV6-5 and TRBJ2-3; weak D call: TRBD2 (6 bases). The CDR3 consists of 15 residues. Trimming cost V 4 bases and J 5 bases, with 16 bases left between them. Germline lookup yields CDR1 MNHEY and CDR2 SVGAGI. The CDR3 nucleotides read TGTGCCAGCAGTTCGGTGAGCGCGGGGAGAGATACGCAGTATTTT. This gives the protein CASSSVSAGRDTQYF.

The chain joins TRBV6-1 to TRBJ1-3; the D is unclear. Trimming took off 5 bases at V and 3 bases at J, with 11 bases between the two ends. The CDR3 contains 14 residues. Germline loops: CDR1 MNHNS, CDR2 SASEGT. CDR3 protein: CASSLVGYGNTIYF. The CDR3 DNA sequence: TGTGCCAGCAGTCTAGTCGGGTATGGAAACACCATATATTTT.

The chain carries TRBV7-2 and TRBJ1-1, with a weak D call TRBD1 (6 bases). The V end lost 6 bases, the J end lost 3 bases, and 14 bases lay between the germline ends. The germline V gene has CDR1 SGHTA and CDR2 FQGNSA. The CDR3 is 14 amino acids. The CDR3 is CASSKQGTDTEAFF. The CDR3 nucleotides are TGTGCCAGCAGTAAACAGGGAACCGACACTGAAGCTTTCTTT.